This record concerns one T cell receptor (beta chain) sequence. This table comes from immunoSEQ multiplex PCR, and its TCRdb copy is limited to in-frame clones, with some not included. The repertoire holds about 93,000 clones, with roughly nine tenths as singletons. This sample is part of a study of T cell responses to AZD1222 COVID-19 vaccine. The sample consisted of peripheral blood, taken 28 days after the second AZD1222 dose. This clonotype originated in an adult who received the AZD1222 COVID-19 vaccine.

Here the CDR3 DNA reads TGTGCCAGCAGCGTGGACCCCGCTAGCACAGATACGCAGTATTTT. Residues: CASSVDPASTDTQYF. The chain couples TRBV6-5 to TRBJ2-3; D remains ambiguous. The CDR3 has 15 amino acids. The germline CDR1 and CDR2 sequences are MNHEY and SVGAGI. The V and J ends lost 6 bases and 0 bases respectively, with 13 bases between them.